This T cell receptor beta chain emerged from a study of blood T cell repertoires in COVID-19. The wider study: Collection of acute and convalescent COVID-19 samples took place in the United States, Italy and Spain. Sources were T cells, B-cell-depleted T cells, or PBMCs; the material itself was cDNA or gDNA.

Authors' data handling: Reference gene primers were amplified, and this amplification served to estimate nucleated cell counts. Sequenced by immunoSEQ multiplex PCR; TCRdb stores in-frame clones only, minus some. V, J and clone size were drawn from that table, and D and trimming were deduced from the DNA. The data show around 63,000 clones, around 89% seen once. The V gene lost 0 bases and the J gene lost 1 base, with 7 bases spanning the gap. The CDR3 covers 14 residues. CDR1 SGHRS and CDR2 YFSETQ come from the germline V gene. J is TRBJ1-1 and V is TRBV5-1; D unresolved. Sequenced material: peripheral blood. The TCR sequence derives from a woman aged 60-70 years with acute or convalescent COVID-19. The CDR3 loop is CASSLGAGNTEAFF. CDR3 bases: TGCGCCAGCAGCTTGGGTGCAGGGAACACTGAAGCTTTCTTT.